The 16 T cell receptor beta chains in this list originate from one sample, sequenced in a study of T cell clonality in common variable immunodeficiency. TCRdb keeps only in-frame clones here, not all; method: immunoSEQ multiplex PCR. The sample yields about 50,000 clones, without any singletons. Specimen: peripheral blood mononuclear cells. The receptors derive from a person between 18 and 70 years old in good health.

This clone was seen only a few times. The read gets to within 3 residues of the CDR3 end, and the germline J gene fills in the rest. The rearrangement uses TRBV7-9 and TRBJ1-6; 9 nucleotides line up with TRBD1. CDR3 length equals 15 residues. Germline assignment: CDR1 SEHNR and CDR2 FQNEAQ (reference sequence). Trimming took 4 bases from V and 9 from J; bases not matched to a gene: 7. The CDR3 spells CASSWGDRDGSPLHF. Partial CDR3 DNA: TGTGCCAGCAGCTGGGGGGACAGGGACGGTTCACCC.

This clone was found many times. The CDR3 end lies 3 residues beyond the end of the read and is filled in from the germline J gene. The V gene is TRBV19, the J gene TRBJ2-2; 8 bases are shared with TRBD1. The CDR3 runs to 15 residues. The V segment lost 3 bases and the J segment 5 bases; nucleotides outside the gene matches: 5. Germline CDR1 reads LNHDA; CDR2 reads SQIVND (reference sequence). The CDR3 is CASSMTGAKTGELFF. CDR3 DNA, as far as it was read: TGTGCCAGTAGTATGACAGGGGCAAAGACCGGGGAG.

This clone was recorded at least ten times. With the read ending 3 residues before the CDR3 end, the germline J gene is used to fill in that end. The chain combines TRBV7-3 with TRBJ2-1, with a tentative D call TRBD2 (6 bases). In germline, CDR1 is SGHTA, CDR2 FQGTGA. CDR3 size: 17 residues. Trimming removed 2 bases from V and 3 bases from J, with 17 bases in between. The part of the CDR3 DNA that was read is TGTGCCAGCAGCTTAGCGGCGGGGCCCACATTCTACAATGAG. Its translation: CASSLAAGPTFYNE. The full CDR3 reads CASSLAAGPTFYNEQFF.

This clone has at least ten counts. The read terminates 3 residues ahead of where the CDR3 ends, so the germline J gene completes it. The chain is built from TRBV20-1 and TRBJ2-7; the match to TRBD2 covers 8 bases. Per germline, CDR1 DFQATT and CDR2 SNEGSKA (reference sequence). Unmatched junction bases numbered 8, after V lost 6 bases and J lost 4 bases. The CDR3 sequence is 13 residues long. CDR3 protein: CSAIAGGWYEQYF. The sequenced CDR3 bases are TGCAGTGCAATTGCGGGAGGTTGGTACGAG.

This clone was counted at least ten times. The CDR3 is cut off 3 residues early in the read; its end comes from the germline J gene. V is TRBV7-3 and J is TRBJ1-6; TRBD1 might be the D (5 bases). Germline lookup yields CDR1 SGHTA and CDR2 FQGTGA. The CDR3 is made up of 13 amino acids. Trimming shortened V by 3 bases and J by 9 bases, and 9 bases separated the two germline ends. The CDR3 bases that were read are TGTGCCAGCAGCTTGCAGGGCGGTTCACCC. Translating gives CASSLQGGSP. In full, the CDR3 reads CASSLQGGSPLHF.

This clone has ten or more counts. The read falls 3 residues short of the CDR3 end, and the missing part is taken from the germline J gene. The J gene is TRBJ2-7, the V gene TRBV14; D is ambiguous. This CDR3 has 14 residues. The V gene lost 0 bases and the J gene lost 4 bases, with 10 bases spanning the gap. Germline CDR1 SGHDN, CDR2 FVKESK. CDR3 sequence: CASSQDVGAYEQYF. The part of the CDR3 DNA that was read is TGTGCCAGCAGCCAAGATGTCGGTGCGTACGAG. The variable domain in full, with the rest retrieved from reference TRBV14 and TRBJ2-7, is EAGVTQFPSHSVIEKGQTVTLRCDPISGHDNLYWYRRVMGKEIKFLLHFVKESKQDESGMPNNRFLAERTGGTYSTLKVQPAELEDSGVYFCASSQDVGAYEQYFGPGTRLTVT.

As regards this clone: From the germline J gene comes the end of the CDR3, since the read stops 3 residues before it. The same CDR3 can be traced to other DNA sequences in this sample. The V and J genes are TRBV7-9 and TRBJ1-3; D is uncertain. Germline V lookup: CDR1 SEHNR, CDR2 FQNEAQ (reference sequence). The CDR3 totals 13 residues. CDR3 loop: CASSPFQVGTIYF. Partial CDR3 DNA: TGTGCCAGCAGCCCGTTTCAGGTGGGCACA.

This clone was observed at least ten times. From the germline J gene comes the end of the CDR3, since the read stops 3 residues before it. The chain couples TRBV20-1 to TRBJ1-5; D is possibly TRBD1 (6 bases). The CDR3 length is 13 residues. CDR1 is DFQATT, CDR2 SNEGSKA, per germline (reference sequence). V was cut by 6 bases and J by 2 bases, with 11 bases left in between. Incomplete CDR3 DNA: TGCAGTGCCGCCCCAGGGGGCAATCAGCCC. Translated, it gives CSAAPGGNQP. In full, the CDR3 reads CSAAPGGNQPQHF.

There are many counts of this clone. CDR3 protein: CSAISGAGAQGGANVLTF. The CDR3 DNA, read in part, is TGCAGTGCTATATCCGGGGCAGGGGCCCAGGGAGGGGCCAACGTC. The chain links TRBV20-1 to TRBJ2-6; the D gene is possibly TRBD1 (6 bases). The DNA ends 3 residues before the CDR3 does, and the rest of the CDR3 is filled in from the germline J gene. Germline lookup yields CDR1 DFQATT and CDR2 SNEGSKA (reference sequence). The CDR3 has 18 residues. Trimming took off 4 bases at V and 4 bases at J, with 23 bases between the two ends.

This clone has a handful of counts. Read data end 3 residues before the CDR3 end; the end is taken from the germline J gene. The chain uses TRBV7-9 and TRBJ1-1; a possible D gene is TRBD1 (6 bases). The CDR3 length is 15 residues. Germline V gene sequence: CDR1 SEHNR, CDR2 FQNEAQ (reference sequence). V was pared by 2 bases and J by 1 base, with 11 bases between. CDR3: CASSLSGGANTEAFF. Incomplete CDR3 DNA: TGTGCCAGCAGCTTATCGGGGGGGGCGAACACTGAA.

On this clone: Sequencing ends 3 residues short of the CDR3 end; the germline J gene provides the rest. The gene calls are TRBV19 and TRBJ2-7; D may match TRBD1 or TRBD2 (7 bases each). There are 16 residues in the CDR3. Per the germline V gene, CDR1 is LNHDA and CDR2 is SQIVND (reference sequence). The V gene lost 3 bases and the J gene lost 0 bases, with 15 bases spanning the gap. The CDR3 protein is CASSMGGTASSYEQYF. The part of the CDR3 DNA that was read is TGTGCCAGTAGTATGGGAGGGACAGCGAGCTCCTACGAG.

This clone was seen a handful of times. The CDR3 end lies 3 residues beyond the end of the read and is filled in from the germline J gene. The chain uses TRBV7-6 and TRBJ2-1; D gene uncertain. Germline V gene lookup returns CDR1 SGHVS and CDR2 FNYEAQ. The CDR3 totals 13 residues. V was pared by 2 bases and J by 7 bases, with 9 bases between. CDR3 loop: CASSLTQQNEQFF. The covered CDR3 bases are TGTGCCAGCAGCTTAACTCAACAGAATGAG.

With respect to this clone: The read ends 3 residues shy of where the CDR3 ends; the end is completed using the germline J gene. The genes are TRBV19 and TRBJ1-5, with D possibly TRBD1 on 5 matching bases. This CDR3 is built from 14 residues. V was clipped by 6 bases and J by 1 base, with 10 bases between them. Germline CDR1 and CDR2: LNHDA and SQIVND (reference sequence). CDR3 amino acids: CASRGGQSNQPQHF. CDR3 bases read: TGTGCCAGTAGGGGAGGACAAAGCAATCAGCCC.

This clone was observed many times. Read coverage stops 3 residues before the CDR3 terminus; the germline J gene supplies the remainder. The rearrangement uses TRBV7-2 and TRBJ2-7; 8 bases agree with TRBD1. The CDR3 has 15 residues. V shed 2 bases and J 2 bases; nucleotides not matched to a gene: 5. The germline V gene encodes CDR1 SGHTA and CDR2 FQGNSA. CDR3 bases read: TGTGCCAGCAGCTTACAGGGGGCAAGTGCCTACGAG. Translation gives CASSLQGASAYE. The entire CDR3 sequence reads CASSLQGASAYEQYF.

This clone was counted ten times or more. From the germline J gene comes the end of the CDR3, since the read stops 3 residues before it. J is TRBJ2-3 and V is TRBV7-2, with TRBD2 matching 11 bases. CDR3 size: 15 residues. Per the germline V gene, CDR1 is SGHTA and CDR2 is FQGNSA. The junction had 3 bases not matched to a gene; V was cut back by 5 bases and J by 2 bases. Incomplete CDR3 DNA: TGTGCCAGCAGCGGGACTAGCGGTAACACAGATACG. It codes for CASSGTSGNTDT. The complete CDR3 reads CASSGTSGNTDTQYF.

This clone has a handful of counts. The missing CDR3 end, 3 residues past where the read stops, is filled in from the germline J gene. The chain uses TRBV30 and TRBJ1-6, with TRBD1 matching over 7 bases. The germline CDR1 and CDR2 sequences are GTSNPN and SVGIG (reference sequence). V lost 5 bases, J lost 8 bases, and 6 bases stayed unmatched. The CDR3 is 13 residues long. Partial CDR3 DNA: TGTGCCTGGGGACGACAGGGCGATTCACCC. It translates to CAWGRQGDSP. The CDR3 reads in full as CAWGRQGDSPLHF.